Listed below are T cell receptor beta chains from one sample, sequenced in a study of T cells in localized non-small cell lung cancer. Only in-frame clones appear in the TCRdb table, and some are missing; sequencing was by immunoSEQ multiplex PCR. The sample records around 40,000 clones, approximately 90% being singletons. Source: peripheral blood, taken before any cancer treatment. The receptors here all came from a woman aged 18-50 years with stage III lung adenocarcinoma. CDR3s include the opening cysteine and the closing phenylalanine or tryptophan. The D gene is left open where the match is weak. Some rows have no size entry. The others give once, few or many, or a class for an expanded clone.

TRBD1 | . | TRBJ1-4 | TRBV19 | TGTGCCAGTAGTCGGGACAGAGGTAATGAAAAACTGTTTTTT | CASSRDRGNEKLFF
. | few | TRBJ1-2 | TRBV7-8 | TGTGCCAGCGGGGACTATGGCTACACCTTC | CASGDYGYTF
. | . | TRBJ2-2 | TRBV9 | TGTGCCAGCAGCGGACCGCCGGGACAATTAGTAAACACCGGGGAGCTGTTTTTT | CASSGPPGQLVNTGELFF
. | . | TRBJ2-3 | TRBV19 | TGTGCCAGTAGCTGGGGGCAGCAAACAACAGATACGCAGTATTTT | CASSWGQQTTDTQYF
. | . | TRBJ1-2 | TRBV11-2 | TGTGCCAGCAGCTCAACCTCGGCTGGCTACACCTTC | CASSSTSAGYTF
. | medium-sized | TRBJ2-7 | TRBV6-5 | TGTGCCAGCAGTGACACAGGGAACGAGCAGTACTTC | CASSDTGNEQYF
. | once | TRBJ1-1 | TRBV6-6 | TGTGCCAGCAGTTACTCTGAAGGGTACACTGAAGCTTTCTTT | CASSYSEGYTEAFF
. | . | TRBJ1-4 | TRBV7-7 | TGTGCCAGCAGCCCCGGCCCAAATGAAAAACTGTTTTTT | CASSPGPNEKLFF
. | few | TRBJ1-6 | TRBV27 | TGTGCCAGCAGTCCCTTGAGAGGAGGGGAGGGTAATTCACCCCTCCACTTT | CASSPLRGGEGNSPLHF
. | once | TRBJ1-1 | TRBV27 | TGTGCCACCCGACAGGAGACGAACACTGAAGCTTTCTTT | CATRQETNTEAFF
TRBD2 | . | TRBJ2-5 | TRBV18 | TGTGCCAGCTCCCCAATAGCGGGGAACCAAGAGACCCAGTACTTC | CASSPIAGNQETQYF
. | . | TRBJ2-6 | TRBV4-1 | TGCGCCAGCAGCCCCACAGACACTGGGGCCAACGTCCTGACTTTC | CASSPTDTGANVLTF
. | . | TRBJ2-2 | TRBV7-8 | TGTGCCAGCAGCCCTGGGACACCCAACACCGGGGAGCTGTTTTTT | CASSPGTPNTGELFF
TRBD1 | . | TRBJ1-1 | TRBV5-1 | TGCGCCAGCAGCTGGACAGGGGGAGCACCAGATGATTTT | CASSWTGGAPDDF
. | . | TRBJ2-2 | TRBV30 | TGTGCCTGGAGTGTACAGGGCACCGGGGAGCTGTTTTTT | CAWSVQGTGELFF
. | . | TRBJ1-1 | TRBV6-1 | TGTGCCAGCAGTGAAGCGACCAACATGAACACTGAAGCTTTCTTT | CASSEATNMNTEAFF